The 5 T cell receptor beta chains below come from one sample, sequenced in a study of beta chain features in type 1 diabetes. The authors reverse transcribed all of the isolated RNA, so sequencing captured expressed TCRB transcripts. TCRdb's copy holds only in-frame clones and misses some; the assay was immunoSEQ multiplex PCR. The sample has a few hundred thousand clones, more than 9% seen once. The material sequenced was naive CD4+ T cells from blood. Source of these receptors: a woman under 30 in good health.

The chain employs TRBV28 and TRBJ2-7; 8 positions match TRBD2. This CDR3 region has 12 residues. The ends lost 6 bases at V and 7 bases at J; junction bases unmatched: 5. The V gene's germline CDR1 is MDHEN and CDR2 SYDVKM. CDR3 amino acids: CASRGLVDEQYF. CDR3 in DNA: TGTGCCAGCAGGGGACTAGTCGATGAGCAGTACTTC.

This chain uses TRBV7-8 with TRBJ2-5; TRBD1 agrees at 9 bases. The J call may be faulty, since TRBJ2-7 better matches the DNA end. The CDR3 extends over 13 amino acids. Germline V gene data show CDR1 as SGHVS and CDR2 as FQNEAQ. For the CDR3, the DNA is TGTGCGTCTACAGGGGGCTTTGGCTACGAGCAGTACTTC. Its translation: CASTGGFGYEQYF.

The chain joins TRBV7-2 to TRBJ2-5; D unresolved. Germline CDR1 SGHTA, CDR2 FQGNSA. The CDR3 sequence is 13 residues long. Trimming stripped 5 bases from V and 5 bases from J, with 12 bases between. The CDR3 reads CASSIHLEETQYF. Here the CDR3 DNA reads TGTGCCAGCAGCATCCACTTGGAGGAGACCCAGTACTTC.

Only a few counts were recorded for this clone. This rearrangement joins TRBV10-3 to TRBJ2-7; D is perhaps TRBD1 (5 bases). The V and J ends lost 9 bases and 2 bases respectively, with 8 bases between them. The V gene's germline CDR1 is ENHRY and CDR2 SYGVKD. The CDR3 is 11 amino acids. The CDR3: CAIQETYEQYF. The DNA of the CDR3 is TGTGCCATACAGGAGACCTACGAGCAGTACTTC.

This clone was counted between two and nine times. This chain joins TRBV28 and TRBJ2-5, with a weak D call TRBD1 (6 bases). From germline, CDR1 is MDHEN and CDR2 SYDVKM. This CDR3 is 13 amino acids long. V lost 5 bases and J 2 bases, leaving 9 bases between the germline ends. CDR3 DNA sequence: TGTGCCAGCAGTCCGACAGGACAAGAGACCCAGTACTTC. The encoded protein is CASSPTGQETQYF.